Shown below are 9 T cell receptor beta chains from a single sample sequenced in a study of Graves' ophthalmopathy and Graves' hyperthyroidism (dated by TCRdb to 2017 to 2018). TCRdb lists the instrument as Illumina HiSeq 2000. For repertoire sequencing, TCR beta CDR3 regions were amplified from RNA transcripts. The first round of RT-PCR was done with HTBI primers and the Qiagen OneStep RT-PCR kit, and was followed by a second round of multiplex PCR, then size selection and purification. TCRdb trimmed public reads at Q25 via fastp, called clones via MiXCR and kept in-frame beta chains. Rows with one shared CDR3 protein collapse into an entry with the most common genes and DNA. The sample table holds about 480,000 distinct CDR3 sequences, of which approximately 15% were seen once. The ten largest clones capture about 9.4% of the sample. Sequenced sample: blood. These receptors were collected from a woman aged 30 to 39 with Graves' ophthalmopathy. Donor details come from another sample of the same person, matched by shared clones.

Ten or more counts support this clonotype. The chain joins TRBV4-1 to TRBJ1-5; TRBD1 agrees at 8 bases. This CDR3 spans 14 amino acids. Germline V gene sequence: CDR1 MGHRA, CDR2 YSYEKL. Trimming took 2 bases from V and 5 from J; bases not matched to a gene: 2. This CDR3 reads CASSQHRGDQPQHF. In DNA, the CDR3 is TGCGCCAGCAGCCAACACAGGGGGGATCAGCCCCAGCATTTT.

In DNA, the CDR3 is TGTGCCAGCAGTTACGCCGGGACTAGCGCGGCCGAGCAGTACTTC. It codes for CASSYAGTSAAEQYF. The chain joins TRBV27 to TRBJ2-7; 10 nucleotides align to TRBD2. The V and J ends lost 4 bases and 6 bases, in that order; junction bases with no gene match: 9. Germline V gene data show CDR1 as MNHEY and CDR2 as SMNVEV (reference sequence). The CDR3 is 15 amino acids.

This clonotype was seen ten or more times. The chain combines TRBV7-9 with TRBJ2-7, with a tentative D call TRBD2 (5 bases). The CDR3 has 13 residues. Trimming shortened V by 5 bases and J by 4 bases, and 12 bases separated the two germline ends. Germline V gene lookup returns CDR1 SEHNR and CDR2 FQNEAQ (reference sequence). The CDR3 region is CASSPSGMYEQYF. As DNA, the CDR3 is TGTGCCAGCAGCCCCTCGGGGATGTACGAGCAGTACTTC.

The table lists this clonotype with a count of one. This sequence may be a read error, since a much larger clone differs from it by one base. Written as DNA, the CDR3 is TGCTCCTCCGGTGATCCCACTGGAAACACCATATATTTT. The encoded protein is CSSGDPTGNTIYF. The chain is built from TRBV20-1 and TRBJ1-3; no clear D. Germline values: CDR1 DFQATT, CDR2 SNEGSKA (reference sequence). This CDR3 contains 13 residues.

This clonotype appeared a few times. The chain uses TRBV5-1 and TRBJ2-5; D is possibly TRBD1 (6 bases). The V end was cut by 0 bases, the J end by 3 bases, with 9 bases between. Germline V gene lookup returns CDR1 SGHRS and CDR2 YFSETQ. The CDR3 is 14 amino acids. The CDR3 reads CASSLVGQKETQYF. As DNA, the CDR3 is TGCGCCAGCAGCTTGGTCGGACAGAAAGAGACCCAGTACTTC.

This clonotype came up many times. This chain uses TRBV19 with TRBJ1-2, with 7 bases matching TRBD1. Per the germline V gene, CDR1 is LNHDA and CDR2 is SQIVND (reference sequence). CDR3 length equals 14 residues. The V gene end was trimmed by 4 bases and the J gene end by 7 bases; junction bases not matched to a gene: 9. CDR3 residues: CASSSETGRVGYTF. As DNA, the CDR3 is TGTGCCAGTAGTAGCGAGACAGGGCGGGTTGGCTACACCTTC.

This clonotype was seen repeatedly, ten times or more. V and J are TRBV15 and TRBJ1-5; D gene uncertain. This CDR3 contains 15 residues. Between the trimmed V and J ends, which lost 1 base and 3 bases, there was a span of 10 bases. CDR1 and CDR2 (germline): LNHNV, YYDKDF (reference sequence). As DNA, the CDR3 is TGTGCCACCAGCAGAGGCCCCGGGTACAATCAGCCCCAGCATTTT. It yields the protein CATSRGPGYNQPQHF.

Ten or more counts support this clonotype. The V gene is TRBV20-1, the J gene TRBJ2-7; 7 nucleotides align to TRBD2. Germline CDR1 is DFQATT and CDR2 is SNEGSKA (reference sequence). Trimming removed 4 bases from V and 3 bases from J; junction bases left unmatched: 9. The CDR3 totals 14 residues. The CDR3 DNA follows: TGCAGTGCTATGTGGCCAGCGGGATACTACGAGCAGTACTTC. Protein product: CSAMWPAGYYEQYF.

Of note for this clonotype: A much bigger clone sits one base away, suggesting this may be a read error. The CDR3 loop reads CASNPASNQPQHF. Written as DNA, the CDR3 is TGTGCCAGCAACCCCGCTAGCAATCAGCCCCAGCATTTT. The chain joins TRBV2 to TRBJ1-5; D gene ambiguous. V dropped 7 bases and J dropped 0 bases, with 7 bases sitting between them. The CDR3 runs to 13 residues. Germline V gives CDR1 SNHLY, CDR2 FYNNEI.